This T cell receptor (beta chain) was observed in a study of cytomegalovirus exposure and HLA in healthy donors. Trimming cost V 7 bases and J 4 bases; bases outside gene matches: 6. Germline CDR1 SNHLY, CDR2 FYNNEI. This CDR3 has 13 residues. The PCR contained 60 Vbeta and 13 Jbeta primers. The assay was immunoSEQ multiplex PCR, and TCRdb's table has in-frame clones only and misses some. The sample has about 130,000 clones; over 65% are singletons. The material sequenced was PBMCs. The TCR sequence derives from a man aged 45-65 years in good health and CMV-seronegative. This chain links TRBV2 with TRBJ1-1; 7 nucleotides agree with TRBD1. The CDR3 nucleotides read TGTGCCAGCAAGATAGAGGGGGCCACTGAAGCTTTCTTT. Translating it yields CASKIEGATEAFF. Supplemented by reference TRBV2 and TRBJ1-1, the full variable domain reads EPEVTQTPSHQVTQMGQEVILRCVPISNHLYFYWYRQILGQKVEFLVSFYNNEISEKSEIFDDQFSVERPDGSNFTLKIRSTKLEDSAMYFCASKIEGATEAFFGQGTRLTVV.